The next 16 T cell receptor beta chains were all read from a single sample in a study of human T cells and chemical hapten exposure (dated by TCRdb to the early 2020s). Library preparation used 5' RACE. For sequencing, an Illumina MiSeq was employed. TCRdb trimmed public reads at Q25 via fastp, called clones via MiXCR and kept in-frame beta chains. Identical CDR3 proteins give one entry, which carries the most common genes and DNA. In this sample the table shows about 120,000 distinct CDR3 sequences, approximately 19% of which occur a single time. The leading ten clones occupy 2.8% of the sample. Total RNA was extracted from unfractionated whole blood that had been collected in Tempus Blood RNA tubes. The receptors derive from a human donor in good health.

The chain recombines TRBV28 with TRBJ1-5; perhaps TRBD1 as D (6 bases). Germline CDR1 reads MDHEN; CDR2 reads SYDVKM. Trimming took 3 bases from V and 4 from J, leaving 13 bases between them. This CDR3 contains 15 residues. The CDR3 DNA sequence: TGTGCCAGCAGTTTTGAACAGGGAAGTAATCAGCCCCAGCATTTT. It translates to CASSFEQGSNQPQHF. The entire variable domain, with the rest obtained from reference TRBV28 and TRBJ1-5, is as follows: DVKVTQSSRYLVKRTGEKVFLECVQDMDHENMFWYRQDPGLGLRLIYFSYDVKMKEKGDIPEGYSVSREKKERFSLILESASTNQTSMYLCASSFEQGSNQPQHFGDGTRLSIL.

This clonotype was detected only a few times. The chain uses TRBV28 and TRBJ1-3; D unresolved. Trimming removed 3 bases at V and 8 bases at J, with 2 bases between. CDR3 length: 10 amino acids. The V gene's germline CDR1 is MDHEN and CDR2 SYDVKM. CDR3 coding DNA: TGTGCCAGCAGTTTTGACACCATATATTTT. Protein: CASSFDTIYF.

V gene TRBV2 combines with J gene TRBJ2-5, with D maybe TRBD1 (6 bases). CDR3 length equals 14 residues. Trimming shortened V by 6 bases and J by 1 base, and 12 bases separated the two germline ends. The germline V gene encodes CDR1 SNHLY and CDR2 FYNNEI. The CDR3 loop is CASRETGFQETQYF. CDR3 coding DNA: TGTGCCAGCAGGGAAACAGGGTTCCAAGAGACCCAGTACTTC.

This clonotype has more than one count but fewer than ten. The CDR3 DNA follows: TGCGCCAGCGGGCGGGGGGTCGAGCAGTACTTC. The encoded protein is CASGRGVEQYF. This chain uses TRBV4-1 with TRBJ2-7, with 8 bases aligning to TRBD2. Trimming removed 8 bases from V and 6 bases from J; junction bases left unmatched: 3. The CDR3 totals 11 residues. Germline V gene data show CDR1 as MGHRA and CDR2 as YSYEKL.

This clonotype appeared a few times. The chain uses TRBV19 and TRBJ2-1, with no clear D. Looked up from germline, CDR1 is LNHDA and CDR2 is SQIVND (reference sequence). V was shortened by 1 base and J by 2 bases, with 12 bases between the two germline ends. The CDR3 is made up of 16 amino acids. The CDR3 loop reads CASSIGKLSAYNEQFF. In DNA form, the CDR3 reads TGTGCCAGTAGTATAGGAAAGTTGAGCGCCTACAATGAGCAGTTCTTC.

This clonotype turned up a few times. This chain uses TRBV27 with TRBJ1-2, with D possibly TRBD1 on 6 matching bases. CDR1 MNHEY and CDR2 SMNVEV come from the germline V gene (reference sequence). V was trimmed by 2 bases and J by 4 bases, leaving 8 bases between them. CDR3 length: 13 residues. CDR3 DNA: TGTGCCAGCAGTTTACAGGGGCTCTATGGCTACACCTTC. Its translation: CASSLQGLYGYTF.

This clonotype occurred a few times. This chain links TRBV28 with TRBJ2-6; D is undetermined. The V end was cut by 3 bases, the J end by 10 bases, with 16 bases between. This CDR3 region has 15 residues. CDR1 is MDHEN and CDR2 is SYDVKM in the germline V gene. DNA of the CDR3: TGTGCCAGCAGTTTTGGGTCCGACAATCTAAACGTCCTGACTTTC. Its translation is CASSFGSDNLNVLTF.

This clonotype was detected a few times. The chain has TRBV28 and TRBJ2-1; D is perhaps TRBD2 (6 bases). The CDR3 contains 14 residues. CDR1 and CDR2 (germline): MDHEN, SYDVKM. Trimming removed 5 bases at V and 6 bases at J, with 14 bases between. The DNA for the CDR3 is TGTGCCAGCAGTCCCCAGCGGGTTCTCAATGAGCAGTTCTTC. This encodes CASSPQRVLNEQFF.

The chain has TRBV6-5 and TRBJ2-3; D unclear. V lost 8 bases and J 0 bases, leaving 9 bases between the germline ends. Germline values: CDR1 MNHEY, CDR2 SVGAGI. This CDR3 is built from 13 residues. The CDR3 nucleotides are TGTGCCAGCCAGCGCGGTAGCACAGATACGCAGTATTTT. Amino acid sequence: CASQRGSTDTQYF.

This clonotype was detected many times. The chain couples TRBV6-1 to TRBJ1-5; a possible D gene is TRBD1 (6 bases). V dropped 2 bases and J dropped 9 bases, with 14 bases sitting between them. Per the germline V gene, CDR1 is MNHNS and CDR2 is SASEGT. This CDR3 has 14 residues. The CDR3 is CASSETGTYWPQHF. CDR3 DNA sequence: TGTGCCAGCAGTGAAACAGGGACGTACTGGCCCCAGCATTTT.

The rearrangement uses TRBV5-6 and TRBJ2-3; D gene unclear. The germline V and J ends were trimmed by 4 bases and 1 base, with 13 bases remaining between them. Germline CDR1 reads SGHDT; CDR2 reads YYEEEE. This CDR3 comprises 15 residues. The DNA of the CDR3 is TGTGCCAGCAGCCTCCGTAGAACCCGCACAGATACGCAGTATTTT. Amino acids: CASSLRRTRTDTQYF.

The chain joins TRBV7-3 to TRBJ2-1, with 12 positions matching TRBD2. Trimming took 2 bases from V and 6 from J; bases not matched to a gene: 2. Germline V CDR1 and CDR2: SGHTA, FQGTGA. The CDR3 runs to 15 residues. The DNA of the CDR3 is TGTGCCAGCAGCTTACTAGCGGGAGGGTCCAATGAGCAGTTCTTC. This encodes CASSLLAGGSNEQFF.

This clonotype was seen more than once but under ten times. This chain uses TRBV5-4 with TRBJ2-5; D is perhaps TRBD2 (7 bases). Germline CDR1 reads SGHNT; CDR2 reads YYREEE (reference sequence). The CDR3 loop spans 15 amino acids. V was pared by 3 bases and J by 2 bases, with 14 bases between. CDR3 sequence reads: CASSWGLAVQETQYF. For the CDR3, the DNA is TGTGCCAGCAGCTGGGGGCTAGCGGTTCAAGAGACCCAGTACTTC.

The rearrangement uses TRBV13 and TRBJ2-5; maybe TRBD2 (7 bases). V was clipped by 7 bases and J by 1 base, with 16 bases between them. This CDR3 is built from 15 residues. The germline V gene has CDR1 PRHDT and CDR2 FYEKMQ (reference sequence). CDR3 region: CASTFRGGGQETQYF. The DNA of the CDR3 is TGTGCCAGCACCTTTAGGGGAGGGGGCCAAGAGACCCAGTACTTC.

This rearrangement joins TRBV5-1 to TRBJ1-3, with 9 bases aligning to TRBD1. V trimming: 0 bases; J trimming: 3 bases; junction bases outside the gene matches: 4. There are 16 residues in the CDR3. From germline, CDR1 is SGHRS and CDR2 YFSETQ. CDR3 region: CASSLAGQGYGNTIYF. In DNA form, the CDR3 reads TGCGCCAGCAGCTTGGCCGGACAGGGGTATGGAAACACCATATATTTT.

This rearrangement joins TRBV13 to TRBJ2-2, with 8 bases fitting TRBD2. CDR3 length: 14 amino acids. The junction had 6 bases not matched to a gene; V was cut back by 3 bases and J by 9 bases. Germline values: CDR1 PRHDT, CDR2 FYEKMQ (reference sequence). CDR3 protein: CASSFGTRGWELFF. CDR3 bases: TGTGCCAGCAGCTTCGGGACTAGGGGATGGGAGCTGTTTTTT.